This T cell receptor beta chain emerged from a study of T cells in Graves' hyperthyroidism and ophthalmopathy. With regard to this clonotype: A read error may account for a junction end that differs from germline.

Amplification of TCR beta CDR3 regions used RNA as the template. The HTBI set primed first-round TCR CDR3 RT-PCR. TCRdb reprocessed the multiplex PCR reads with MiXCR, giving one entry per CDR3 protein. The data show around 620,000 distinct CDR3 sequences, 35% to 55% seen once. CDR3 size: 14 residues. Germline V gene sequence: CDR1 SGDLS, CDR2 YYNGEE. Exclusion followed for patients with uncontrolled infection, other autoimmune disease, pregnancy or lactation. Orbital computed tomography, thyroid ultrasound, serum thyroxine and TRAb, and clinical symptoms together informed the diagnoses. This chain links TRBV9 with TRBJ1-1; 9 bases map to TRBD1. Specimen: peripheral blood or thyroid tissue (not recorded which). The source is an adult woman with Graves' disease, either hyperthyroidism or ophthalmopathy (not recorded which). The CDR3 loop is CASSGQGDPPESFF. The CDR3 DNA reads TGTGCCAGCAGCGGACAGGGGGATCCACCTGAATCTTTCTTT.